This T cell receptor beta chain was captured by sequencing in a study of cytomegalovirus exposure and HLA in healthy donors (dated by TCRdb to 2016 to 2017). Regarding the research as a whole: In an earlier analysis of some 550 of the donors, around 300 Gb of sequence data and about 110 million unique TCR beta sequences from 150 million to 200 million T cells were reported. Across approximately 420 genotyped donors of the cohort, an average of approximately 240,000 unique TCR beta nucleotide sequences per donor were sequenced, and 15% to 20% of those sequences were non-productive. The genetic ancestry cluster associated with self-reported Caucasian donors included about 84% of the 398 genotyped donors. To predict cytomegalovirus infection status, the study combined high-throughput TCR immunosequencing, statistical association of individual TCRs with disease status, and machine learning. A later genetic analysis used genome-wide SNP genotypes for about 60% of the 666 donors, treating that subset as a discovery cohort. An earlier analysis of fewer than 750 of the donors used high-throughput TCR beta sequencing to judge whether each TCR beta V gene segment behaved as functional or pseudogenic. To study patterns of TCR occurrence, a later analysis re-analyzed previously published TCR beta repertoires from 500 to 850 donors and added high-resolution HLA genotyping. The study was designed to test whether signatures of past pathogen exposure could be identified by cataloging public T cell receptors. All discovery cohort repertoires had been generated using a single sequencing platform. In addition to the first cohort of around 670 subjects, a separate validation cohort of about 120 different subjects was used. In the later analysis, no new phenotypic data were used to find candidate immune exposures; instead, reliance was placed on TCR beta sequences and their occurrence across donors. Typing coverage differed by locus: A, B, C, DRB1 and DQB1 were typed in about 629-640 donors, DQA1 in 522, DPA1 in 600 to 610, and DPB1 in roughly 450. A few DR-DQ haplotypes were treated as single units for association and clustering because of strong linkage in the cohort. Class I and class II HLA loci were covered by the typing at four-digit resolution. The study used immunosequencing to profile the T cell repertoires of about 670 subjects and linked those repertoires to cytomegalovirus serostatus. Donor age, sex, ethnicity and CMV serostatus were collected together with the repertoire data. Roughly 300 gigabases of sequencing data and 70 million to 85 million unique TCR sequences were included in an early release covering about 620 HLA-typed donors.

Worth noting for this clone: The antigen it binds to is not known. The input lacks base qualities; no much larger clone sits a single base away.

In total, more than 500 healthy bone marrow donors made up the cohort. At the time of sampling, all cohort members were nominally healthy, though unrecorded immune exposures were likely present. The donor tested CMV seropositive, placing the donor among the 289 seropositive members of the cohort. Each donor provided a peripheral blood sample, and peripheral blood mononuclear cells were used for TCR beta sequencing. The Qiagen DNeasy Blood Extraction Kit was used to extract genomic DNA from the blood cell samples. The library was built by means of the immunoSEQ multiplex PCR assay. For the multiplex PCR, a mixture combining 60 forward primers for TCR Vbeta segments and 13 reverse primers for TCR Jbeta segments was used. A multiplex PCR assay on genomic DNA amplified the CDR3 region of rearranged TCR beta genes. On the Illumina HiSeq System, the amplified TCR beta libraries were sequenced as 87-base-pair reads. In the paper's pipeline: Across the 600 to 700 repertoires, a later analysis counted roughly 77 million unique TCR beta chains, roughly 11 million of which were shared by at least two donors. Raw reads were error-corrected and collapsed into unique sequences with a nearest-neighbor algorithm that merged closely related sequences to remove PCR and sequencing errors. V, D and J gene segments were assigned by aligning CDR3 sequences to IMGT reference sequences. For a sequence to be retained, a match of at least six nucleotides was required to both a V gene segment and a J gene segment. Rearrangements were called productive when the CDR3 lacked stop codons and stayed in frame with V and J; all others were non-productive. CDR3 was defined according to IMGT convention as the region running from the second conserved V-encoded cysteine to the conserved J-encoded phenylalanine. In an earlier analysis of 500 to 650 of the donors, sequences lacking an unambiguous match to a single V gene segment were excluded. In an earlier analysis of some 590 of the donors, a V segment was called functional when productive rearrangements were above 56.7%, and segregating when the standard deviation between donors exceeded 5%. A statistical classification framework was developed to diagnose cytomegalovirus status using the catalog of TCR beta chain sequences. In a later analysis, V and J genes were assigned by comparing TCR nucleotide sequences against IMGT/GENE-DB human TR gene sequences. A later analysis assigned CDR3 sequences and most-parsimonious VDJ recombination scenarios with the TCRdist pipeline. In a later analysis, each TCR beta chain was defined by its CDR3 amino acid sequence together with its V-gene family, and reads without a unique V-gene family were excluded. A later analysis removed 450 to 600 highly shared, low-generation-probability nucleotide sequences to deal with suspected cross-contamination and a sequencing artifact. In a later analysis, a clonal expansion index for each public chain was calculated from normalized within-repertoire ranks of inferred template counts. A later analysis computed generation probabilities with a VDJ recombination model fitted to out-of-frame rearrangements, and checked the results against IGoR. In a later analysis, TCR-TCR, TCR-HLA and TCR-CMV co-occurrence was scored with hypergeometric tests, and a repertoire-size bias correction was applied to TCR pairs. To estimate false discovery rates, a later analysis permuted the HLA or CMV assignments 20 times. A later analysis grouped co-occurring TCRs with DBSCAN, adding TCRdist sequence similarity when clustering within HLA-allele-positive subsets. For co-occurrence clustering, repertoires with fewer than 30,000 or more than 120,000 public chains were excluded, along with about five repertoires with anomalous nucleotide sharing. TCRdb re-hosts the immuneACCESS table, in-frame sequences only. Its copies lack some clones; in the studies checked, an unresolved V gene accounts for under half of them, and the cause for the rest is not known. That table is the source of V, J and clone size, and D and trimming were worked out from the DNA. The sample table records under 200,000 clones; around 80% of these occur just once. Together, the top ten hold roughly 6.2% of the sample.

Broad study findings and their caveats: In vitro tests confirmed that three of the cytomegalovirus-associated TCR beta chains recognize cytomegalovirus antigens. V-gene and J-gene trimming of TCR beta chains was associated with a missense DCLRE1C variant in a later genetic analysis, and the association was replicated in an independent cohort. The only immune exposure information available for the cohort was CMV serostatus. In a later genetic analysis, fewer N-insertions in productive TCRs were reported among donors in an Asian-associated ancestry cluster than the approximately 710-donor mean. According to a later analysis, most CMV-associated TCR beta chains appeared to be HLA-restricted, and the HLA associations seemed to be driven largely by CMV exposure. Because counts were too low, about 15 rarely observed V segments, including chromosome 9 orphons, were left out of the earlier analysis of some 600 of the donors. According to the authors, the approach could potentially be generalized to other disease states and immunological phenotypes. Because HLA typing was missing for some donors at each locus, association tests included only the typed subset. Only TCR beta chains were sequenced in this cohort, and the absence of alpha or paired-chain data limited detectable features. While some public TCRs were present in many individuals, most TCR sequences turned up only very rarely across donors. In a later analysis, HLA-associated TCR beta chains showed more clonal expansion and lower generation probabilities than non-associated chains that were equally common. A further reported finding was that TCR beta sequences accurately predicted the HLA-A and HLA-B alleles for most subjects in the first cohort. A total of about 150 TCR beta chains were listed by the study as associated with cytomegalovirus. Some IMGT-functional V segments, including TRBV6-2 and TRBV6-3, could not be told apart with the 87-base-pair reads, so those segments were excluded. Correlated functional status among segregating V segments might be attributable to linkage disequilibrium, but an unknown experimental factor could not be ruled out. A cluster of highly shared sequence variants was judged likely to be a technical artifact of the sequencing pipeline. In a later analysis, TCR association rates were found to vary across HLA loci, with the most associated TCRs seen for DRB1 alleles and the fewest for HLA-C alleles. Presence/absence analyses assumed roughly uniform sequencing depth across donors, an assumption that may not hold. In an earlier analysis of approximately 590 of the donors, most TCR beta V segments appeared in productive rearrangements about 87% or about 30% of the time, broadly matching IMGT annotations. According to a later analysis, parvovirus B19, influenza, CMV and Epstein-Barr virus appeared linked to several top co-occurrence clusters. When HLA alleles, especially DR and DQ, strongly co-occurred, attributing TCR associations to individual alleles was difficult. The classifier was reported to diagnose cytomegalovirus status with high specificity and sensitivity in both the original and validation cohorts. A later analysis associated 16,951 TCR beta sequences with specific HLA alleles at a false discovery rate of 0.05.

Spanning cysteine to phenylalanine, the CDR3 consists of 18 amino acids. CDR3 DNA only is kept here, 54 bases in frame from base 1. CDR1 KGHSH and CDR2 LQKENI were looked up in the germline V gene. Germline trimming amounts to 4 bases on V and 0 bases on J, with 7 as the count of junction bases outside the gene matches. The chain is made from TRBV18 and TRBJ2-6, and 9 bases in between align with TRBD2. The sequence came from a male donor in good health and CMV-seropositive. Material: PBMCs. The CDR3 protein: CASSRVAGDISGANVLTF. At the DNA level, the sequence is TGTGCCAGCTCACGGGTAGCGGGAGATATCTCTGGGGCCAACGTCCTGACTTTC.